This is a list of T cell receptor beta chains from one sample in a study of OX40 agonist ivuxolimab in advanced cancers. TCRdb keeps only in-frame clones here, not all; method: immunoSEQ multiplex PCR. The sample holds under 85,000 clones, over 80% seen once. Material: CD4+ or CD8+ T cells sorted from blood, obtained in a trial of the OX40 agonist ivuxolimab. Receptors were obtained from an adult with an advanced solid tumor such as melanoma, head and neck, liver or kidney cancer. Both conserved end residues are part of each CDR3. Fields, in order: D gene, V gene, J gene, CDR3 DNA, CDR3 protein. D genes are given only for firm matches.

-	TRBV7-9	TRBJ1-5	TGTGCCAGCAGCTTAGCGACATTTCAGCCCCAGCATTTT	CASSLATFQPQHF
TRBD2	TRBV5-1	TRBJ2-1	TGCGCCAGCAGCTTGGTCTGGCCGGGACTAGCGGGAGGGTCCTACAATGAGCAGTTCTTC	CASSLVWPGLAGGSYNEQFF
-	TRBV6-1	TRBJ1-2	TGTGCCAGCAGTGAACAAACAGGGTTATTCAACTATGGCTACACCTTC	CASSEQTGLFNYGYTF
-	TRBV18	TRBJ1-1	TGTGCCAGCTCCACTTTGTCCAGGGGTTACACTGAAGCTTTCTTT	CASSTLSRGYTEAFF
-	TRBV5-1	TRBJ1-4	TGCGCCAGCAGCTTGGGCGGAAATGAAAAACTGTTTTTT	CASSLGGNEKLFF
TRBD2	TRBV7-8	TRBJ2-5	TGTGCCAGCAGCTTGGGGGGCCTAGCGGGGACCCTCAAGACCCAGTACTTC	CASSLGGLAGTLKTQYF
-	TRBV13	TRBJ2-1	TGTGCCAGCAGCTGGGCCAGGGCCTCCTACAATGAGCAGTTCTTC	CASSWARASYNEQFF
-	TRBV29-1	TRBJ2-5	TGCAGCGTTGAAAAATTTGACGAGACCCAGTACTTC	CSVEKFDETQYF
-	TRBV19	TRBJ2-2	TGTGCCAGTAGTATTAACAGGGGAGGCACCGGGGAGCTGTTTTTT	CASSINRGGTGELFF
-	TRBV29-1	TRBJ1-4	TGCAGCGTCCAGACGTCTTGGGACGGCCCTTTTAATGAAAAACTGTTTTTT	CSVQTSWDGPFNEKLFF